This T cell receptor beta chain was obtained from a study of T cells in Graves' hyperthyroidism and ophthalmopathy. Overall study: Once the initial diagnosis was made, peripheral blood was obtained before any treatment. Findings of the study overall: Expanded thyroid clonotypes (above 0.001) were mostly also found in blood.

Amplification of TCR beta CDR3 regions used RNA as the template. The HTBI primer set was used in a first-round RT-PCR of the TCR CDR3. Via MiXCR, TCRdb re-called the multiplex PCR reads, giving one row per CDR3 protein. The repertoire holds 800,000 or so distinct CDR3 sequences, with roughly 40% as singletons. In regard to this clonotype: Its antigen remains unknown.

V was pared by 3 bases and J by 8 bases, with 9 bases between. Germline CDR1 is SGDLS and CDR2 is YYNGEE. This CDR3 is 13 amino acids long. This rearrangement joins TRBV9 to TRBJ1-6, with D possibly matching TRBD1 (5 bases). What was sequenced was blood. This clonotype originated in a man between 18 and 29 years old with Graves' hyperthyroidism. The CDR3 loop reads CASSAGGDSPLHF. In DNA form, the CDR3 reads TGTGCCAGCAGCGCCGGGGGGGATTCACCCCTCCACTTT. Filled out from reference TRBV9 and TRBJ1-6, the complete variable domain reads DSGVTQTPKHLITATGQRVTLRCSPRSGDLSVYWYQQSLDQGLQFLIQYYNGEERAKGNILERFSAQQFPDLHSELNLSSLELGDSALYFCASSAGGDSPLHFGNGTRLTVT.